Sequencing of this T cell receptor beta chain was carried out in a study of control samples from healthy donors and cancer patients. The CDR3 consists of 15 residues. With 0 bases removed from V and 8 bases from J, the gap between germline ends came to 13 bases. Germline V gene sequence: CDR1 MNHNS, CDR2 SASEGT. Libraries were prepared by immunoSEQ multiplex PCR; TCRdb keeps only in-frame clonotypes and omits some of them. The table shows over 150,000 clones, with roughly 95% occurring only once. The chain employs TRBV6-1 and TRBJ2-2, with D hard to call. Sample: blood. The source is a woman aged 30 to 39 in good health. This CDR3 reads CASSEALGLTGELFF. CDR3 DNA sequence: TGTGCCAGCAGTGAAGCGCTGGGTTTGACGGGGGAGCTGTTTTTT.